This is a list of T cell receptor beta chains from one sample in a study of regulatory T cells in long-lasting Graves disease. Each CDR3 protein gets one entry after TCRdb re-called the multiplex PCR reads with MiXCR. The sample consists of about 540,000 distinct CDR3 sequences, about 14% of them appearing once. The same sample was also used in a study of T cells in Graves' hyperthyroidism and ophthalmopathy.

Sequencing used peripheral blood mononuclear cells (PBMCs), obtained at new diagnosis, from a patient treated with antithyroid drugs. These receptors all stem from a man younger than 40 with Graves disease. CDR3s include the opening cysteine and the closing phenylalanine or tryptophan. Each record gives: V gene, CDR3 protein.

v_gene: TRBV29-1; CDR3aa: CSVARDRGVDTQYF
v_gene: TRBV20-1; CDR3aa: CSAKVTSKDEQFF
v_gene: TRBV11-2; CDR3aa: CASSLGLGTGVQETQYF
v_gene: TRBV29-1; CDR3aa: CSVDLGVSGYTF
v_gene: TRBV11-2; CDR3aa: CASSPGTGAIVNGYTF
v_gene: TRBV12-3/TRBV12-4; CDR3aa: CASSLWTSGVRPQETQYF
v_gene: TRBV27; CDR3aa: CASSFRGEGNTIYF
v_gene: TRBV10-3; CDR3aa: CAIGDRSTDTQYF
v_gene: TRBV18; CDR3aa: CASSPPSREYANEQFF
v_gene: TRBV27; CDR3aa: CASASRSVGGYEQYF
v_gene: TRBV29-1; CDR3aa: CSVERAALSSYNEQFF
v_gene: TRBV7-2; CDR3aa: CASSLSPRDGTYEQYF
v_gene: TRBV12-3/TRBV12-4; CDR3aa: CASSYSLQGGQPQHF
v_gene: TRBV28; CDR3aa: CASSSERRRDEQYF
v_gene: TRBV5-4; CDR3aa: CASSAGGGKVNEQFF
v_gene: TRBV2; CDR3aa: CASSEKAVSSTIYF
v_gene: TRBV20-1; CDR3aa: CSAREGLVPNYGYTF
v_gene: TRBV18; CDR3aa: CASSSVRGSNQPQHF